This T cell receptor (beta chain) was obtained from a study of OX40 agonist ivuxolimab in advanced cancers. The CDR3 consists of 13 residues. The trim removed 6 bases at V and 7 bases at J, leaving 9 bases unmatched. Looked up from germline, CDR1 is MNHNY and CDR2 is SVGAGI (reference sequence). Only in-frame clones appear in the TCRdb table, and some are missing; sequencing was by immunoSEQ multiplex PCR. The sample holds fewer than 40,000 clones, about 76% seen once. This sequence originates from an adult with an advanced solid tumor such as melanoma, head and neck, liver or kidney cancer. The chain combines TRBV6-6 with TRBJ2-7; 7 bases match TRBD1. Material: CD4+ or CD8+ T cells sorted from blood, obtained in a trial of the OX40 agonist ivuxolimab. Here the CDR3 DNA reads TGTGCCAGCAGCTCAGGGACAGAAACGGAGCAGTACTTC. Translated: CASSSGTETEQYF.